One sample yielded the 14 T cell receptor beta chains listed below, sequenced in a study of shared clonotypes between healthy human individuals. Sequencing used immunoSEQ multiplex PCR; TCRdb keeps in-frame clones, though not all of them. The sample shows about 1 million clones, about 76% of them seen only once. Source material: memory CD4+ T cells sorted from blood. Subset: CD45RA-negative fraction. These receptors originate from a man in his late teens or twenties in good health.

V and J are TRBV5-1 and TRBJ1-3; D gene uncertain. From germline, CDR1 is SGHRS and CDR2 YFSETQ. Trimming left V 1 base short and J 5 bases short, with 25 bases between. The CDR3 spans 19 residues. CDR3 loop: CASSLPPADPRGARNTIYF. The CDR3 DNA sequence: TGCGCCAGCAGCTTGCCCCCCGCAGACCCAAGAGGCGCGAGAAACACCATATATTTT.

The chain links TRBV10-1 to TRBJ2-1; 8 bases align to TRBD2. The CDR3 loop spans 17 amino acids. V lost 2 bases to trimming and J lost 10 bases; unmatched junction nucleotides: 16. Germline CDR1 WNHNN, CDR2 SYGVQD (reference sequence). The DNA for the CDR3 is TGCGCCAGCAGTGAGAAGGTTAGCGGGGCCTTCACTCGAGAGCAGTTCTTC. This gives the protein CASSEKVSGAFTREQFF.

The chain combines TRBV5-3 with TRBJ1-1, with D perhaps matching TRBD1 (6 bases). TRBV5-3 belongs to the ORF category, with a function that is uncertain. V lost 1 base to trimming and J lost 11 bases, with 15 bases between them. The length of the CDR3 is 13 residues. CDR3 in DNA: TGTGCCAGAAGCTTGCCCGATACAACAGGGGCTTTCTTT. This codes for CARSLPDTTGAFF.

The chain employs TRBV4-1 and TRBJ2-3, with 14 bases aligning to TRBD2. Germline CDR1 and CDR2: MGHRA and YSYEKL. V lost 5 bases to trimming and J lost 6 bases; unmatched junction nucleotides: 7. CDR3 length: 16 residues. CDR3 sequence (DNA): TGCGCCAGCAGCTCACGACTAGCGGGGGGGCCGGATACGCAGTATTTT. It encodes CASSSRLAGGPDTQYF.

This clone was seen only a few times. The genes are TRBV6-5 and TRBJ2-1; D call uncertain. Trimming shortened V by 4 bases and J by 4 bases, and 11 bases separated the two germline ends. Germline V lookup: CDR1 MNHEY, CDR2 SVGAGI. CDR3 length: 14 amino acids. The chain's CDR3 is CASSSESLYNEQFF. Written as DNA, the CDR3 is TGTGCCAGCAGTTCCGAATCGCTTTACAATGAGCAGTTCTTC.

CDR3 nucleotides: TGTGCCAGCAGCCTCCAGGGCGACTATAATTCACCCCTCCACTTT. Translated, it gives CASSLQGDYNSPLHF. The rearrangement uses TRBV11-2 and TRBJ1-6, with D possibly being TRBD1 (5 bases). This CDR3 has 15 residues. V was cut by 5 bases and J by 3 bases, with 11 bases left in between. Germline V CDR1 and CDR2: SGHAT, FQNNGV.

The CDR3 sequence: CASSLGGPPNNEQFF. The CDR3 region has the DNA TGTGCCAGCAGTTTGGGGGGGCCCCCAAACAATGAGCAGTTCTTC. The rearrangement uses TRBV28 and TRBJ2-1, with D possibly being TRBD2 (7 bases). Trimming cost V 3 bases and J 5 bases, with 14 bases left between them. Germline CDR1 MDHEN, CDR2 SYDVKM. The CDR3 is made up of 15 amino acids.

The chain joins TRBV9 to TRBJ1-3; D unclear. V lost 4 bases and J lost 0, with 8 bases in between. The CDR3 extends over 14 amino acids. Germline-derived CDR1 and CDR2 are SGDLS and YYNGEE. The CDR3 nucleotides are TGTGCCAGCAGCCCCGGTGTCTCTGGAAACACCATATATTTT. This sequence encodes CASSPGVSGNTIYF.

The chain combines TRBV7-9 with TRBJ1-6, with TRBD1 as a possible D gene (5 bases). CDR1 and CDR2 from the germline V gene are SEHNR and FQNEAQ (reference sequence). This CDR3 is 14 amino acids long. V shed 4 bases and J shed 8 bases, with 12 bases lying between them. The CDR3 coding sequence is TGTGCCAGCAGCTCCTCGGGGACGGATTCACCCCTCCACTTT. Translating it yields CASSSSGTDSPLHF. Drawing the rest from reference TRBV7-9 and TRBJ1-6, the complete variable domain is DTGVSQNPRHKITKRGQNVTFRCDPISEHNRLYWYRQTLGQGPEFLTYFQNEAQLEKSRLLSDRFSAERPKGSFSTLEIQRTEQGDSAMYLCASSSSGTDSPLHFGNGTRLTVT.

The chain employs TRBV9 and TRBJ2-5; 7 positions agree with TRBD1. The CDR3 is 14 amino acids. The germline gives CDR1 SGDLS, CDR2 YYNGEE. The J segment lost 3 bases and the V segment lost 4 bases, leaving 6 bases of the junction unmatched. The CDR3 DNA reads TGTGCCAGCAGCTATACCGGGACAGAAGAGACCCAGTACTTC. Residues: CASSYTGTEETQYF.

The CDR3 nucleotides read TGCAGCGTTGACACTCAGGGCTATGGGGCTTTCTTT. Protein product: CSVDTQGYGAFF. The chain has TRBV29-1 and TRBJ1-1; a weak D match, TRBD1 (5 bases). This CDR3 contains 12 residues. CDR1 is SQVTM, CDR2 ANQGSEA, per germline. Trimming removed 3 bases at V and 11 bases at J, with 16 bases between.

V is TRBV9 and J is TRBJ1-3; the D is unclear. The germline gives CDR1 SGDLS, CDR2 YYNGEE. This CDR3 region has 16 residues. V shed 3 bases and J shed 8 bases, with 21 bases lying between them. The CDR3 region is CASSELPGLSRDTIYF. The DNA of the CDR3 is TGTGCCAGCAGCGAGCTGCCGGGCCTCAGTCGAGACACCATATATTTT.

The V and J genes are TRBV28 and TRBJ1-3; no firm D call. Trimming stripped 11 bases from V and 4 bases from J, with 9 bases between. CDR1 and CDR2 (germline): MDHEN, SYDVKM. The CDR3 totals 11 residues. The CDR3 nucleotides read TGTGCCGGGGAGTCGGGAAACACCATATATTTT. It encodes CAGESGNTIYF.

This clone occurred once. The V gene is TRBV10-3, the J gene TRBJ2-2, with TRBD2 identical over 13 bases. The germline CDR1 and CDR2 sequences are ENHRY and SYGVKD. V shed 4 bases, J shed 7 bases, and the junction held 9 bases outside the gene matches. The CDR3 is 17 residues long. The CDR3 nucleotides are TGTGCCATCAGTGGGACTAGCGGGAGCCCGACGGTCGGGGAGCTGTTTTTT. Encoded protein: CAISGTSGSPTVGELFF.